Listed below are T cell receptor beta chains from one sample, sequenced in a study of control samples from healthy donors and cancer patients. Measured with immunoSEQ multiplex PCR; TCRdb has only the in-frame clones, and not every one. The table shows around 150,000 clones, with 95% to 96% occurring only once. Sequencing was performed on blood. All receptors come from a woman aged 30 to 39 in good health. Both conserved end residues are part of each CDR3. D genes are given only for firm matches. Expanded clones are given a class, and other clones once, few, many or no size at all.

clone_size	j_call	v_call	d_call	cdr3_aa	cdr3_nt
NA	TRBJ2-7	TRBV4-1	TRBD2	CASSQPGLASSYEQYF	TGCGCCAGCAGCCAACCGGGACTAGCGAGCTCCTACGAGCAGTACTTC
NA	TRBJ1-1	TRBV6-6	TRBD1	CASRGPGQGNRTEAFF	TGTGCCAGCAGGGGCCCGGGACAGGGGAATCGCACTGAAGCTTTCTTT
NA	TRBJ1-3	TRBV30	NA	CAKSQEVGNTIYF	TGTGCCAAATCCCAGGAGGTGGGAAACACCATATATTTT
once	TRBJ2-3	TRBV6-5	TRBD2	CASANSGSWTDTQYF	TGTGCCAGCGCCAACAGCGGGAGTTGGACAGATACGCAGTATTTT
NA	TRBJ2-5	TRBV19	NA	CASSIGFGSGTQYF	TGTGCCAGTAGTATAGGATTCGGCTCCGGGACCCAGTACTTC
NA	TRBJ2-7	TRBV13	TRBD2	CASSIGLAGGGYEQYF	TGTGCCAGCAGCATCGGACTAGCGGGAGGAGGCTACGAGCAGTACTTC
NA	TRBJ2-7	TRBV27	TRBD1	CASSLYGGTGREQYF	TGTGCCAGCAGTTTATACGGCGGGACAGGGCGCGAGCAGTACTTC
NA	TRBJ2-1	TRBV24-1	TRBD1	CATSRGPEQFF	TGTGCCACCAGCAGGGGGCCTGAGCAGTTCTTC
NA	TRBJ1-4	TRBV7-8	NA	CASSLRSDEKLFF	TGTGCCAGCAGCTTAAGGTCGGATGAAAAACTGTTTTTT
once	TRBJ2-3	TRBV5-1	TRBD2	CASSFLASGTDTQYF	TGCGCCAGCAGCTTCTTGGCTAGCGGGACAGATACGCAGTATTTT
NA	TRBJ1-6	TRBV19	NA	CASTAGGSPLHF	TGTGCCAGTACCGCCGGAGGTTCACCCCTCCACTTT
NA	TRBJ2-7	TRBV5-4	TRBD2	CASSLETSSDEQYF	TGTGCCAGCAGCTTGGAGACTAGCTCCGACGAGCAGTACTTC
NA	TRBJ2-2	TRBV28	TRBD2	CASSYRTSGGGGELFF	TGTGCCAGCAGTTACAGGACTAGCGGGGGAGGCGGGGAGCTGTTTTTT
NA	TRBJ2-6	TRBV27	TRBD1	CASRSPGGFGSGANVLTF	TGTGCCAGCAGATCGCCAGGGGGTTTCGGCTCTGGGGCCAACGTCCTGACTTTC
NA	TRBJ2-4	TRBV3-1/TRBV3-2	NA	CASSHRRAGRVDIQYF	TGTGCCAGCAGCCACCGGCGGGCAGGGAGAGTTGACATTCAGTACTTC
NA	TRBJ2-7	TRBV19	NA	CASSMAPGSYEQYF	TGTGCCAGTAGTATGGCCCCAGGGTCCTACGAGCAGTACTTC
NA	TRBJ2-7	TRBV14	NA	CASSQLSLTGEQYF	TGTGCCAGCAGCCAACTCTCTCTGACAGGCGAGCAGTACTTC
NA	TRBJ1-1	TRBV5-1	NA	CASRWTIGTEAFF	TGCGCCAGCAGATGGACCATTGGGACTGAAGCTTTCTTT
NA	TRBJ2-1	TRBV7-2	TRBD2	CASSLVVAGAGVYNEQFF	TGTGCCAGCAGCTTAGTTGTAGCGGGAGCAGGGGTCTACAATGAGCAGTTCTTC
NA	TRBJ2-3	TRBV29-1	TRBD1	CSVVRRDRITDTQYF	TGCAGCGTTGTTCGCCGGGACAGAATCACAGATACGCAGTATTTT
NA	TRBJ2-1	TRBV5-4	TRBD1	CASSPPGQLNNEQFF	TGTGCCAGCAGCCCGCCGGGACAGCTAAACAATGAGCAGTTCTTC
NA	TRBJ2-1	TRBV28	NA	CASSLRLTNEQFF	TGTGCCAGCAGTTTACGGCTCACAAATGAGCAGTTCTTC
NA	TRBJ2-3	TRBV6-6	NA	CASSYFAPDTQYF	TGTGCCAGCAGTTACTTTGCGCCAGATACGCAGTATTTT
NA	TRBJ2-3	TRBV21-1	NA	CASSKGGGRTDTQYF	TGTGCCAGCAGCAAAGGCGGGGGGCGCACAGATACGCAGTATTTT
NA	TRBJ2-1	TRBV5-1	NA	CASSSSTSSREQFF	TGCGCCAGCAGCTCCAGCACCTCGTCTCGGGAGCAGTTCTTC
NA	TRBJ1-2	TRBV19	TRBD1	CASRGPGQTYGYTF	TGTGCCAGTAGGGGTCCGGGACAGACCTATGGCTACACCTTC
NA	TRBJ1-1	TRBV19	NA	CASSWPRNTEAFF	TGTGCCAGTAGTTGGCCAAGGAACACTGAAGCTTTCTTT
NA	TRBJ2-3	TRBV19	NA	CASSIDYYRSDTQYF	TGTGCCAGTAGTATAGATTATTACAGGTCAGATACGCAGTATTTT
NA	TRBJ2-2	TRBV5-1	NA	CASSLAPTNTGELFF	TGCGCCAGCAGCTTGGCCCCAACAAACACCGGGGAGCTGTTTTTT
NA	TRBJ2-7	TRBV20-1	TRBD1	CSGQGAYEQYF	TGCAGTGGACAGGGGGCATACGAGCAGTACTTC
NA	TRBJ1-5	TRBV13	TRBD1	CASSIRGQPQHF	TGTGCCAGCAGCATCAGGGGGCAGCCCCAGCATTTT
NA	TRBJ2-5	TRBV19	NA	CASAKTTEKETQYF	TGTGCCAGTGCTAAAACAACCGAGAAAGAGACCCAGTACTTC
NA	TRBJ2-7	TRBV10-3	TRBD1	CAISETRDSSYEQYF	TGTGCCATCAGTGAGACCCGGGACAGCTCCTACGAGCAGTACTTC
NA	TRBJ2-3	TRBV4-1	NA	CASSQEPGLTDTQYF	TGCGCCAGCAGCCAAGAGCCGGGACTCACAGATACGCAGTATTTT
once	TRBJ2-1	TRBV5-4	NA	CASSLVGGAAARLF	TGTGCCAGCAGCTTGGTCGGTGGGGCCGCGGCTAGGCTCTTC
NA	TRBJ1-6	TRBV27	TRBD1	CASTSIPRTGGSSPLHF	TGTGCCAGCACATCAATCCCCCGGACAGGGGGCAGTTCACCCCTCCACTTT
once	TRBJ2-7	TRBV28	NA	CASSLQDYEQYF	TGTGCCAGCAGTCTCCAGGACTACGAGCAGTACTTC
NA	TRBJ2-7	TRBV30	TRBD1	CAWSAGTGRYEQYF	TGTGCCTGGAGTGCCGGGACAGGTCGCTACGAGCAGTACTTC
NA	TRBJ2-2	TRBV28	NA	CASSFSVQDYTGELFF	TGTGCCAGCAGTTTTTCGGTACAGGACTACACCGGGGAGCTGTTTTTT
NA	TRBJ2-5	TRBV5-4	TRBD2	CASSSRTSGAGETQYF	TGTGCCAGCAGCTCAAGGACTAGCGGGGCCGGGGAGACCCAGTACTTC
NA	TRBJ1-4	TRBV5-6	NA	CASEVSTTNEKLFF	TGTGCCAGTGAGGTCTCTACAACTAATGAAAAACTGTTTTTT
NA	TRBJ1-1	TRBV30	NA	CAWILDGMNTEAFF	TGTGCCTGGATATTGGACGGCATGAACACTGAAGCTTTCTTT
NA	TRBJ2-7	TRBV9	NA	CASSVASGWNYEQYF	TGTGCCAGCAGCGTAGCCTCAGGGTGGAACTACGAGCAGTACTTC
NA	TRBJ2-7	TRBV9	TRBD1	CASSVGTGVYEQYF	TGTGCCAGCAGCGTCGGGACAGGGGTCTACGAGCAGTACTTC
NA	TRBJ2-2	TRBV4-2	TRBD1	CASSHSGQGFAGELFF	TGTGCCAGCAGCCACTCGGGACAGGGGTTCGCCGGGGAGCTGTTTTTT
NA	TRBJ2-6	TRBV30	NA	CAWLLGANVLTF	TGTGCCTGGCTATTAGGGGCCAACGTCCTGACTTTC
NA	TRBJ1-1	TRBV5-1	TRBD1	CASSRTGVNEAFF	TGCGCCAGCAGCCGAACAGGGGTGAATGAAGCTTTCTTT
once	TRBJ1-1	TRBV5-1	NA	CASSLGWGRDTEAFF	TGCGCCAGCAGCTTGGGATGGGGCAGGGACACTGAAGCTTTCTTT
NA	TRBJ1-6	TRBV6-1	TRBD1	CASSEVGAQGASYNSPLHF	TGTGCCAGCAGTGAGGTCGGGGCTCAGGGGGCGTCCTATAATTCACCCCTCCACTTT
once	TRBJ2-7	TRBV6-6	NA	CASSYRGDEQYF	TGTGCCAGCAGTTACCGAGGAGACGAGCAGTACTTC
NA	TRBJ2-3	TRBV6-1	NA	CASSGPWAGEMGTDTQYF	TGTGCCAGCAGTGGCCCTTGGGCAGGGGAGATGGGAACAGATACGCAGTATTTT
NA	TRBJ1-6	TRBV6-5	NA	CASSGRLSNNSPLHF	TGTGCCAGCAGCGGGCGACTGTCTAACAATTCACCCCTCCACTTT
NA	TRBJ1-5	TRBV5-1	NA	CASSYDGDSNQPQHF	TGCGCCAGCAGCTATGACGGGGATAGCAATCAGCCCCAGCATTTT
once	TRBJ2-1	TRBV7-9	NA	CASSSGSSYNEQFF	TGTGCCAGCAGCTCCGGTTCATCCTACAATGAGCAGTTCTTC
NA	TRBJ2-1	TRBV2	NA	CASSTTGYEQFF	TGTGCCAGCAGCACAACGGGGTATGAGCAGTTCTTC
NA	TRBJ1-5	TRBV7-8	NA	CASSLARENQPQHF	TGTGCCAGCAGCTTAGCGCGAGAGAATCAGCCCCAGCATTTT
NA	TRBJ2-5	TRBV4-1	TRBD2	CASSPTGLGETQYF	TGCGCCAGCAGCCCTACAGGACTAGGAGAGACCCAGTACTTC
NA	TRBJ1-5	TRBV7-8	NA	CASSLGILGNNQPQHF	TGTGCCAGCAGCTTAGGGATTCTGGGTAACAATCAGCCCCAGCATTTT
NA	TRBJ2-2	TRBV5-8	NA	CASSLGGPGELFF	TGTGCCAGCAGCTTGGGGGGCCCCGGGGAGCTGTTTTTT
NA	TRBJ2-2	TRBV28	TRBD2	CASSQYALWASGTTGELFF	TGTGCCAGCAGCCAGTATGCACTCTGGGCTAGCGGAACAACCGGGGAGCTGTTTTTT